The subject of this entry is one T cell receptor beta chain. Its antigen is currently unknown. The sample is drawn from a study of OX40 agonist ivuxolimab in advanced cancers. Study context: Dosing consisted of intravenous ivuxolimab at 0.01 to 10 mg/kg every 2 weeks. The study, taken as a whole, reports: Antigen specificity remained undetermined for the expanded peripheral T cells. Expanded clones tended on average to be more numerous among CD8+ T cells than CD4+.

The germline V and J ends were trimmed by 0 bases and 6 bases, with 7 bases remaining between them. The CDR3 spans 13 residues. Germline V CDR1 and CDR2: SGHRS, YFSETQ. The method was immunoSEQ multiplex PCR; TCRdb's version includes in-frame clones alone and lacks a portion of them. The sample lists roughly 70,000 clones; 91% were seen once. The rearrangement uses TRBV5-1 and TRBJ2-1; D is unclear. The input for sequencing was CD4+ or CD8+ T cells sorted from blood, taken in a trial of the OX40 agonist ivuxolimab. The receptor was isolated from an adult with an advanced solid tumor such as melanoma, head and neck, liver or kidney cancer. In nucleotides, the CDR3 is TGCGCCAGCAGCTTGGAGGGTAGCAATGAGCAGTTCTTC. Translation: CASSLEGSNEQFF.